This TCR beta chain comes out of a study of early T cells in non-severe SARS-CoV-2 infection. Unique molecular identifiers (one per individual cDNA molecule) were attached. TCRdb independently ran MiXCR on the 5' RACE reads; one entry per CDR3 protein. Counted here are tens of thousands of distinct CDR3 sequences, about 4.5% occurring once; the ten biggest clones make up approximately 8%. This CDR3 region has 14 residues. Germline V gene lookup returns CDR1 SQVTM and CDR2 ANQGSEA. The V end was cut by 4 bases, the J end by 4 bases, with 14 bases between. This clonotype was observed many times. The sequence came from an adult who was a healthcare worker with PCR-confirmed SARS-CoV-2 infection or an uninfected control (not recorded which). The chain recombines TRBV29-1 with TRBJ1-5; D is perhaps TRBD1 (5 bases). The sequencing input was whole blood. In DNA form, the CDR3 reads TGCAGCGTTGTCATGGGGCAGCCAAATCAGCCCCAGCATTTT. Protein sequence: CSVVMGQPNQPQHF.